This T cell receptor beta chain was identified in a study of cytomegalovirus exposure and HLA in healthy donors. This PCR relied on a set of 60 Vbeta primers and 13 Jbeta primers. Libraries were prepared by immunoSEQ multiplex PCR; TCRdb keeps only in-frame clonotypes and omits some of them. Of about 130,000 clones in the sample, around 74% were seen once. The V end lost 2 bases, the J end lost 3 bases, and 11 bases lay between the germline ends. The CDR3 is 14 residues long. CDR1 is SEHNR and CDR2 is FQNEAQ in the germline V gene (reference sequence). This TCR was sampled from a young man in good health and CMV-seropositive. The rearrangement uses TRBV7-9 and TRBJ2-7; D is possibly TRBD1 (6 bases). The sequencing input was PBMCs. This CDR3 is CASSLRDKNYEQYF. The CDR3 DNA is TGTGCCAGCAGCTTAAGGGACAAGAACTACGAGCAGTACTTC.